This TCR beta chain came from a study of T cell responses to AZD1222 COVID-19 vaccine. Looking at the study overall: Second-dose recipients at about 4 or about 12 weeks were treated as one pooled group.

Here immunoSEQ multiplex PCR was the method, and the copy in TCRdb shows in-frame clones only, minus some. The sample records 100,000 or so clones, approximately 90% being singletons. Note on this clone: What it binds is unknown.

Study-wide results and caveats: Reports indicate that nearly half of spike-specific TCRs are directed at unmutated variant regions. In a largely white British group with more females than males, clonal diversity was possibly underestimated. Just a handful of AZD1222 recipients tested seropositive at baseline.

The CDR3 covers 17 residues. CDR1 and CDR2 from the germline V gene are MGHRA and YSYEKL. The V segment lost 0 bases and the J segment 3 bases; nucleotides outside the gene matches: 8. The origin of this receptor is an adult in good health. The chain employs TRBV4-1 and TRBJ2-3; 8 nucleotides align to TRBD2. The starting material was peripheral blood, obtained on day 0 of AZD1222 vaccination. The CDR3 protein is CASSQDVSGRATDTQYF. In DNA, the CDR3 is TGCGCCAGCAGCCAAGATGTGAGCGGGAGAGCGACAGATACGCAGTATTTT.